Below are 15 T cell receptor beta chains sequenced from a single sample in a study of shared clonotypes between healthy human individuals. The naive CD8 fraction comprised CD45RO-negative cells positively selected for CCR7 and excluded terminally differentiated effector memory CD45RA+ cells. The data were produced by immunoSEQ multiplex PCR, yet TCRdb's version contains in-frame clones alone and is incomplete. The table lists roughly 850,000 clones, about 97% of them singletons, with around 0.25% in the top ten. The sequenced sample was naive CD8+ T cells sorted from blood. The source is a man aged 25 to 45 in good health.

The chain uses TRBV7-9 and TRBJ1-2; D call uncertain. Trimming left V 2 bases short and J 7 bases short, with 17 bases between. CDR3 size: 15 residues. Germline lookup yields CDR1 SEHNR and CDR2 FQNEAQ (reference sequence). For the CDR3, the DNA is TGTGCCAGCAGCTTATCAGGCCAGCGAATCGCTGGCTACACCTTC. It is translated as CASSLSGQRIAGYTF.

This chain uses TRBV29-1 with TRBJ2-2; D might be TRBD2 (6 bases). Trimming removed 1 base from V and 4 bases from J, with 13 bases in between. The CDR3 consists of 15 residues. Germline V CDR1 and CDR2: SQVTM, ANQGSEA. The chain's CDR3 is CSVEGSGHPTGELFF. The DNA for the CDR3 is TGCAGCGTTGAAGGTAGCGGCCACCCCACCGGGGAGCTGTTTTTT.

This chain uses TRBV5-1 with TRBJ2-6; D remains ambiguous. Trimming stripped 8 bases from V and 3 bases from J, with 6 bases between. Germline CDR1 and CDR2: SGHRS and YFSETQ. The CDR3 extends over 12 amino acids. The CDR3 reads CASLGGANVLTF. In DNA form, the CDR3 reads TGCGCCAGTTTGGGTGGGGCCAACGTCCTGACTTTC. Using reference TRBV5-1 and TRBJ2-6 for the parts outside the CDR3, the full variable domain is KAGVTQTPRYLIKTRGQQVTLSCSPISGHRSVSWYQQTPGQGLQFLFEYFSETQRNKGNFPGRFSGRQFSNSRSEMNVSTLELGDSALYLCASLGGANVLTFGAGSRLTVL.

The rearrangement uses TRBV9 and TRBJ2-7; D remains ambiguous. Per the germline V gene, CDR1 is SGDLS and CDR2 is YYNGEE. The CDR3 extends over 14 amino acids. Trimming removed 0 bases at V and 3 bases at J, with 10 bases between. CDR3 DNA sequence: TGTGCCAGCAGCGTAGGTGGGATGAGCTACGAGCAGTACTTC. Its translation: CASSVGGMSYEQYF.

To note about this clone: The junction differs from germline at one of its ends, possibly a read error. The chain employs TRBV16 and TRBJ1-2; D uncertain. CDR3 length equals 14 residues. Germline values: CDR1 KGHSY, CDR2 FQNENV. CDR3 DNA sequence: TGTGCCAGCACCCAAGTTGGCAGGCCCGTGGGCTACACCTTC. The encoded protein is CASTQVGRPVGYTF.

CDR3 nucleotides: TGTGCCAGCGCGGGAGGGCAGGGATACTTAGCTAACTATGGCTACACCTTC. Translating it yields CASAGGQGYLANYGYTF. The gene calls are TRBV27 and TRBJ1-2, with D tentatively TRBD1 (5 bases). The CDR3 loop spans 17 amino acids. Germline V gene lookup returns CDR1 MNHEY and CDR2 SMNVEV (reference sequence). Trimming shortened V by 8 bases and J by 0 bases, and 22 bases separated the two germline ends.

The CDR3 protein is CASAYEQYF. The DNA for the CDR3 is TGTGCCAGTGCCTACGAGCAGTACTTC. The chain joins TRBV9 to TRBJ2-7, with D hard to call. The CDR3 is 9 residues long. Germline V gene lookup returns CDR1 SGDLS and CDR2 YYNGEE. V was pared by 8 bases and J by 2 bases, with 2 bases between.

This chain links TRBV19 with TRBJ1-5; D may be TRBD1 (6 bases). V was pared by 7 bases and J by 6 bases, with 13 bases between. This CDR3 is built from 13 residues. Germline loops: CDR1 LNHDA, CDR2 SQIVND (reference sequence). For the CDR3, the DNA is TGTGCCAGTACAGGGGCCTTTGGTCAGCCCCAGCATTTT. This gives the protein CASTGAFGQPQHF.

The chain links TRBV10-3 to TRBJ2-5; 14 bases are shared with TRBD2. CDR1 is ENHRY, CDR2 SYGVKD, per germline. V lost 6 bases to trimming and J lost 4 bases; unmatched junction nucleotides: 10. The CDR3 has 17 residues. CDR3 bases: TGTGCCATCAGGCCGGGACTAGCGGGAGATCGGTCAGAGACCCAGTACTTC. It is translated as CAIRPGLAGDRSETQYF.

V gene TRBV2 combines with J gene TRBJ2-7; D is undetermined. With 5 bases removed from V and 0 bases from J, the gap between germline ends came to 5 bases. Germline V CDR1 and CDR2: SNHLY, FYNNEI. The CDR3 contains 12 residues. The CDR3 sequence: CASSSRSYEQYF. CDR3 DNA sequence: TGTGCCAGCAGTAGCCGCTCCTACGAGCAGTACTTC. The full variable domain, rest sourced from reference TRBV2 and TRBJ2-7, is EPEVTQTPSHQVTQMGQEVILRCVPISNHLYFYWYRQILGQKVEFLVSFYNNEISEKSEIFDDQFSVERPDGSNFTLKIRSTKLEDSAMYFCASSSRSYEQYFGPGTRLTVT.

The chain uses TRBV2 and TRBJ1-5; D might be TRBD1 (5 bases). The germline V gene encodes CDR1 SNHLY and CDR2 FYNNEI. V shed 3 bases and J shed 0 bases, with 12 bases lying between them. This CDR3 comprises 16 residues. CDR3 coding DNA: TGTGCCAGCAGTGAGATACAGGTATATAGCAATCAGCCCCAGCATTTT. Translating gives CASSEIQVYSNQPQHF.

The chain carries TRBV4-3 and TRBJ1-1; 9 nucleotides match TRBD1. CDR3 length: 14 amino acids. Losses at the gene ends were 4 bases for V and 5 bases for J; bases not matched to a gene: 5. Germline CDR1 reads LGHNA; CDR2 reads YSLEER. This CDR3 reads CASSLRTGVTEAFF. CDR3 nucleotide sequence: TGCGCCAGCAGCCTGCGGACAGGGGTGACTGAAGCTTTCTTT.

The V and J genes are TRBV6-5 and TRBJ1-1; maybe TRBD1 (5 bases). This CDR3 has 13 residues. The V gene's germline CDR1 is MNHEY and CDR2 SVGAGI. V lost 6 bases, J lost 3 bases, and 11 bases lay in between. The CDR3, as DNA: TGTGCCAGCAGCCTCTCAGGGTACACTGAAGCTTTCTTT. This translates into CASSLSGYTEAFF.

The chain employs TRBV13 and TRBJ2-3, with a possible D match to TRBD2 (5 bases). Germline loops: CDR1 PRHDT, CDR2 FYEKMQ (reference sequence). This CDR3 region has 15 residues. The V end was cut by 3 bases, the J end by 4 bases, with 14 bases between. Written as DNA, the CDR3 is TGTGCCAGCAGCTTCTCTAGGAGGATGTCAGATACGCAGTATTTT. It translates to CASSFSRRMSDTQYF.

The chain is built from TRBV28 and TRBJ1-2, with D maybe TRBD1 (5 bases). The CDR3 is made up of 13 amino acids. Looked up from germline, CDR1 is MDHEN and CDR2 is SYDVKM. Deletions cut 3 bases from V and 3 bases from J, with 8 bases between. The CDR3 sequence is CASSFREDYGYTF. For the CDR3, the DNA is TGTGCCAGCAGTTTCAGGGAAGACTATGGCTACACCTTC.